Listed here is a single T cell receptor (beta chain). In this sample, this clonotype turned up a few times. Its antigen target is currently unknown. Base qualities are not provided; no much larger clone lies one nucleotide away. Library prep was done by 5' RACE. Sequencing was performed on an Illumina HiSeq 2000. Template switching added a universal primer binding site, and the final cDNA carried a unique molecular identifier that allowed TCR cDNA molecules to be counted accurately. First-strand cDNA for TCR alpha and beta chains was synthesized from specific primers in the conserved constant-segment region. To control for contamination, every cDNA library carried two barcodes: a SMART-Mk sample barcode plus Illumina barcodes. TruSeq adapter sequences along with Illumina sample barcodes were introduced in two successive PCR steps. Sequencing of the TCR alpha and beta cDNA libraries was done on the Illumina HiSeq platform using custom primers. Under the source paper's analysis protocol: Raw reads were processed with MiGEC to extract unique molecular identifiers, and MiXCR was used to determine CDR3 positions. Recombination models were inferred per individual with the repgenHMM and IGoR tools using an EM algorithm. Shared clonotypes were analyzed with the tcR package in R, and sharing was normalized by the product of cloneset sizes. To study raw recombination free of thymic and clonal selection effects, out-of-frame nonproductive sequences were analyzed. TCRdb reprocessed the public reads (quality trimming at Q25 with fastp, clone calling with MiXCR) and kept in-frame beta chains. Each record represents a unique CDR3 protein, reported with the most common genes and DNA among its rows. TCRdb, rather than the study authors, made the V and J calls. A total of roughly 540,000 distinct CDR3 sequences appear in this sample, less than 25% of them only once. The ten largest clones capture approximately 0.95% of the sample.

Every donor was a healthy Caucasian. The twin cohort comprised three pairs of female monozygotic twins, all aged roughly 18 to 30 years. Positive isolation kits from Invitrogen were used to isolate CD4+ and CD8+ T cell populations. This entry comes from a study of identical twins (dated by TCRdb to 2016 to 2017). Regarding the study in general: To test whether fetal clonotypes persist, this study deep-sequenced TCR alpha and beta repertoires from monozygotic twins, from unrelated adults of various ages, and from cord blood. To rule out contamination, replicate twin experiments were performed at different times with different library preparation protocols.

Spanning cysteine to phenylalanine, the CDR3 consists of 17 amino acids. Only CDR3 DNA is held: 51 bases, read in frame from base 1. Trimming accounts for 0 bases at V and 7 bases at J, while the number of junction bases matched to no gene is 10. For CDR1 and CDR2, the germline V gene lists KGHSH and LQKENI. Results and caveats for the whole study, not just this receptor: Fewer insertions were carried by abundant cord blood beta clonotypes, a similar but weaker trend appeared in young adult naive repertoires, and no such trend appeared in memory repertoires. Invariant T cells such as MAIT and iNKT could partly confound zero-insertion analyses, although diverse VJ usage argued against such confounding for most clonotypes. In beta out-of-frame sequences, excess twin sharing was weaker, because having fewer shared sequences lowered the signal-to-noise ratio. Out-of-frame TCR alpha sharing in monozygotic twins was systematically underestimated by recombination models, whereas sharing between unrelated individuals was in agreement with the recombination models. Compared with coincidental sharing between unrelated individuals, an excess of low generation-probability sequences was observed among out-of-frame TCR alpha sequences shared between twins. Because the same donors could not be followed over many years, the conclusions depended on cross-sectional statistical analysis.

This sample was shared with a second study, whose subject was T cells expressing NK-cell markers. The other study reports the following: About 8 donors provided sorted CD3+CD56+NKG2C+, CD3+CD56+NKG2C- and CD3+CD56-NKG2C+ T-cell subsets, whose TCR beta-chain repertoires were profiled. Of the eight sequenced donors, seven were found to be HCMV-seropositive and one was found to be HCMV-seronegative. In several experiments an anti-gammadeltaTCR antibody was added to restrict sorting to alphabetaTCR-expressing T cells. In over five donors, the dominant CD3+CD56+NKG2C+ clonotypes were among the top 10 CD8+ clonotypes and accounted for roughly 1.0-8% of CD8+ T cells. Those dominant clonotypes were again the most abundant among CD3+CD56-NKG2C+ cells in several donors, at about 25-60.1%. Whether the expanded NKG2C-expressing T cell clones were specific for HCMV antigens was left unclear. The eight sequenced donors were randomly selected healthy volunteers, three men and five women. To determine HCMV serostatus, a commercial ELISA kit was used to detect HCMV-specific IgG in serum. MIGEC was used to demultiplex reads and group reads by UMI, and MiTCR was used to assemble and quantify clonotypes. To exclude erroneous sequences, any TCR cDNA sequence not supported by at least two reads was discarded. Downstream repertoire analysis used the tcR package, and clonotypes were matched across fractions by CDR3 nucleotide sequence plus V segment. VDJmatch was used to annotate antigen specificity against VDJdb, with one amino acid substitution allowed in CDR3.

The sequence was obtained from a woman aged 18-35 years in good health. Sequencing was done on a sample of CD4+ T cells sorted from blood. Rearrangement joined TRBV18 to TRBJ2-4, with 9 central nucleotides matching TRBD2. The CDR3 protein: CASSPPASGVPRNIQYF. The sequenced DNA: TGTGCCAGCTCACCACCTGCTAGCGGGGTCCCGCGGAACATTCAGTACTTC.